The rows below give T cell receptor beta chains drawn from one sample of a study of human T cells and chemical hapten exposure. TCRdb recomputed calls from the RACE reads with MiXCR, one row per CDR3 protein. The sample records under 40,000 distinct CDR3 sequences, about a tenth being singletons. The sequencing used whole blood, collected in connection with sensitization to the hapten diphenylcyclopropenone (DPC). Every receptor here comes from a man in his forties or fifties with alopecia areata. Some clones in this sample may be carry-over from other donors' samples. The CDR3 runs from the conserved cysteine through the conserved F or W. Fields, in order: J gene, V gene, CDR3 protein.

TRBJ2-7	TRBV10-2	CASSVRAGGSHEQYF
TRBJ2-3	TRBV2	CAVRDRGHPHPDTQYF
TRBJ2-1	TRBV7-2	CASSARAGSSYNEQFF
TRBJ2-5	TRBV29-1	CSAEDRGLQETQYF
TRBJ2-3	TRBV7-2	CASSPYRTGGNTDTQYF
TRBJ1-2	TRBV7-2	CASSLAAGSADGYTF
TRBJ1-5	TRBV18	CASCDRVDAPQHF
TRBJ2-2	TRBV30	CAWSGRGITGELFF
TRBJ2-3	TRBV29-1	CSVWDRVKLADTQYF
TRBJ2-1	TRBV6-5	CASSYSLAGGTNEQFF
TRBJ1-2	TRBV7-9	CASSKGSNYGYTF
TRBJ2-1	TRBV18	CANSPFRRSTYNEQFF
TRBJ2-1	TRBV28	CASSLTTDEQFF
TRBJ1-5	TRBV4-1	CASSQGPLRGNQPQHF